This T cell receptor (beta chain) was identified in a study of shared clonotypes between healthy human individuals. An assay was performed, and its level was deep. Produced via immunoSEQ multiplex PCR; TCRdb's table is partial and in-frame only. The sample consists of 600,000 to 750,000 clones, roughly 70% of them appearing once. The germline CDR1 and CDR2 sequences are SGHAT and FQNNGV. The CDR3 extends over 13 amino acids. The V end lost 8 bases, the J end lost 8 bases, and 18 bases lay between the germline ends. Sequenced input: memory CD4+ T cells sorted from blood. The sample's subset: CD45RA-negative fraction. The TCR was taken from a woman under 40 in good health. This chain uses TRBV11-2 with TRBJ1-2; weak D call: TRBD1 (5 bases). The CDR3 DNA reads as TGTGCCAGCTGGGCCTTAAACGAGGGGGGCTACACCTTC. Translation: CASWALNEGGYTF.